Presented here are 31 T cell receptor beta chains from one specimen sequenced in a study of Ad26.COV2.S vaccination and SARS-CoV-2 variants. The treatment is: roughly 18 received Ad26.COV2.S at low or high dose, single or two shots; several received placebo; per-sample allocation not given. After the first vaccine or placebo injection, samples were drawn on day 63. The data were produced by immunoSEQ multiplex PCR, yet TCRdb's version contains in-frame clones alone and is incomplete. Of around 400,000 clones detected, 83% appear once; the ten largest clones hold about 7.4%. The specimen comprised peripheral blood, sampled in a trial of Ad26.COV2.S vaccine versus placebo. The source of these receptors is a person aged 18-60 years who received the Ad26.COV2.S COVID-19 vaccine or a placebo.

This clone has a single count. The chain has TRBV19 and TRBJ1-1; D ambiguous. The germline CDR1 and CDR2 sequences are LNHDA and SQIVND (reference sequence). The V and J ends lost 1 base and 7 bases respectively, with 7 bases between them. This CDR3 has 12 residues. The DNA of the CDR3 is TGTGCCAGTAGTATAGGAAACCTTGAAGCTTTCTTT. This encodes CASSIGNLEAFF.

J is TRBJ1-1 and V is TRBV7-3, with 9 bases identical to TRBD1. The junction had 12 bases not matched to a gene; V was cut back by 1 base and J by 3 bases. The germline CDR1 and CDR2 sequences are SGHTA and FQGTGA. The CDR3 totals 18 residues. The CDR3 sequence is CASSLKAGQGFRDTEAFF. DNA for the CDR3: TGTGCCAGCAGCTTAAAGGCAGGACAGGGGTTTCGGGACACTGAAGCTTTCTTT.

The V call is TRBV10-1, the J call TRBJ1-2, with no clear D. Germline-derived CDR1 and CDR2 are WNHNN and SYGVQD (reference sequence). Trimming stripped 4 bases from V and 2 bases from J, with 8 bases between. The CDR3 covers 13 residues. CDR3 bases: TGCGCCAGCAGTGTGGACGCCAACTATGGCTACACCTTC. Its translation: CASSVDANYGYTF.

The chain couples TRBV11-3 to TRBJ1-1; 10 nucleotides agree with TRBD1. With V trimmed by 5 bases and J by 0 bases, 9 bases remained unmatched. Germline lookup yields CDR1 SGHNT and CDR2 YENEEA. This CDR3 comprises 17 residues. CDR3 sequence (DNA): TGTGCCAGCAGCCGAGTAGGGGACAGGGGTTTGAACACTGAAGCTTTCTTT. This translates into CASSRVGDRGLNTEAFF.

This chain uses TRBV18 with TRBJ1-4; no reliable D call. The CDR3 is 14 amino acids. Between the trimmed V and J ends, which lost 6 bases and 2 bases, there was a span of 10 bases. Germline CDR1 is KGHSH and CDR2 is LQKENI. The CDR3, as DNA: TGTGCCAGCTCGCTCGGACGGACTAATGAAAAACTGTTTTTT. This gives the protein CASSLGRTNEKLFF.

The gene calls are TRBV7-9 and TRBJ1-1; D gene uncertain. Germline assignment: CDR1 SEHNR and CDR2 FQNEAQ (reference sequence). The CDR3 is 10 amino acids. V was shortened by 3 bases and J by 5 bases, with 1 base between the two germline ends. The CDR3 is CASSLTEAFF. DNA of the CDR3: TGTGCCAGCAGCTTGACTGAAGCTTTCTTT. Complete variable domain (other parts from reference TRBV7-9 and TRBJ1-1): DTGVSQNPRHKITKRGQNVTFRCDPISEHNRLYWYRQTLGQGPEFLTYFQNEAQLEKSRLLSDRFSAERPKGSFSTLEIQRTEQGDSAMYLCASSLTEAFFGQGTRLTVV.

This chain uses TRBV27 with TRBJ1-5; D is uncertain. The CDR3 sequence is 15 residues long. Per the germline V gene, CDR1 is MNHEY and CDR2 is SMNVEV (reference sequence). V lost 0 bases and J 2 bases, leaving 8 bases between the germline ends. CDR3 sequence reads: CASSLSGIGNQPQHF. The CDR3 DNA reads as TGTGCCAGCAGTTTATCAGGGATTGGCAATCAGCCCCAGCATTTT.

The genes are TRBV6-1 and TRBJ2-6; D unclear. The CDR3 has 14 residues. The V gene lost 4 bases and the J gene lost 9 bases, with 13 bases spanning the gap. Germline loops: CDR1 MNHNS, CDR2 SASEGT. As DNA, the CDR3 is TGTGCCAGCAGTGTAGGTGGTGGCCTCAACGTCCTGACTTTC. This sequence encodes CASSVGGGLNVLTF.

The V and J genes are TRBV29-1 and TRBJ2-1; a possible D gene is TRBD1 (5 bases). The CDR3 spans 17 residues. Germline V gives CDR1 SQVTM, CDR2 ANQGSEA. Deletions cut 1 base from V and 5 bases from J, with 21 bases between. CDR3 in amino acids: CSVEGSVGVMGHNEQFF. In DNA, the CDR3 is TGCAGCGTTGAAGGGTCGGTTGGGGTTATGGGGCACAATGAGCAGTTCTTC.

The chain uses TRBV30 and TRBJ1-4; D gene ambiguous. The CDR3 is made up of 13 amino acids. The V end lost 4 bases, the J end lost 2 bases, and 8 bases lay between the germline ends. Germline V gene lookup returns CDR1 GTSNPN and CDR2 SVGIG (reference sequence). The CDR3 is CAWTRATNEKLFF. The DNA of the CDR3 is TGTGCCTGGACCAGAGCGACTAATGAAAAACTGTTTTTT.

The V gene is TRBV4-3, the J gene TRBJ1-2; possible D gene TRBD1, 6 bases. The CDR3 sequence is 14 residues long. The V gene lost 0 bases and the J gene lost 4 bases, with 9 bases spanning the gap. Germline V gives CDR1 LGHNA, CDR2 YSLEER. The CDR3 nucleotides are TGCGCCAGCAGCCAAGAAAGGGGGTCCTATGGCTACACCTTC. Amino acids: CASSQERGSYGYTF.

The CDR3 DNA is TGTGCCAGCAGTGACAGGAACTATGGCTACACCTTC. Its translation: CASSDRNYGYTF. The V gene is TRBV5-6, the J gene TRBJ1-2; tentative D call: TRBD1 (6 bases). Between the trimmed V and J ends, which lost 5 bases and 2 bases, there was a span of 7 bases. Germline V lookup: CDR1 SGHDT, CDR2 YYEEEE. This CDR3 is built from 12 residues.

V is TRBV18 and J is TRBJ1-1; possible D gene TRBD1, 5 bases. CDR3 length: 14 residues. Germline-derived CDR1 and CDR2 are KGHSH and LQKENI. V lost 3 bases and J 4 bases, leaving 12 bases between the germline ends. DNA for the CDR3: TGTGCCAGCTCACCCGAAACCGGGGGCACTGAAGCTTTCTTT. It yields the protein CASSPETGGTEAFF.

The chain employs TRBV18 and TRBJ2-2; weak D call: TRBD2 (6 bases). CDR1 is KGHSH, CDR2 LQKENI, per germline. The CDR3 extends over 17 amino acids. Trimming shortened V by 6 bases and J by 0 bases, and 17 bases separated the two germline ends. This CDR3 is CASSRLAGNANTGELFF. In nucleotides, the CDR3 is TGTGCCAGCTCCCGCTTGGCGGGGAACGCGAACACCGGGGAGCTGTTTTTT.

The rearrangement links TRBV11-2 to TRBJ2-1, with no clear D. Trimming cost V 1 base and J 6 bases, with 10 bases left between them. The CDR3 is 14 amino acids. Germline values: CDR1 SGHAT, CDR2 FQNNGV. The CDR3 sequence: CASSLVRSPNEQFF. CDR3 coding DNA: TGTGCCAGCAGCTTAGTGCGGAGCCCCAATGAGCAGTTCTTC.

DNA for the CDR3: TGTGCCAGCAGTTACGGCGGCCCAGTATACAATGAGCAGTTCTTC. It translates to CASSYGGPVYNEQFF. The chain couples TRBV6-6 to TRBJ2-1; D remains unclear. The CDR3 is 15 amino acids. CDR1 is MNHNY, CDR2 SVGAGI, per germline (reference sequence). The V end lost 2 bases, the J end lost 4 bases, and 12 bases lay between the germline ends.

The chain couples TRBV5-1 to TRBJ2-3, with 14 bases aligning to TRBD2. Per germline, CDR1 SGHRS and CDR2 YFSETQ. The trim removed 10 bases at V and 4 bases at J, leaving 11 bases unmatched. The CDR3 contains 16 residues. CDR3 loop: CAQSTSGGEGSDTQYF. The CDR3 nucleotides read TGCGCCCAGTCGACTAGCGGGGGGGAGGGCTCAGATACGCAGTATTTT.

This chain links TRBV29-1 with TRBJ1-1; perhaps TRBD1 as D (5 bases). Between the trimmed V and J ends, which lost 5 bases and 0 bases, there was a span of 19 bases. CDR1 SQVTM and CDR2 ANQGSEA come from the germline V gene. The CDR3 extends over 16 amino acids. The CDR3 loop reads CSVTSPRGLMNTEAFF. For the CDR3, the DNA is TGCAGCGTTACGAGCCCCCGGGGACTAATGAACACTGAAGCTTTCTTT.

The gene calls are TRBV5-1 and TRBJ2-1; the D is unclear. Trimming shortened V by 0 bases and J by 0 bases, and 7 bases separated the two germline ends. The CDR3 contains 15 residues. Germline loops: CDR1 SGHRS, CDR2 YFSETQ. The CDR3 DNA reads as TGCGCCAGCAGCTTGGGTTGGGGCTCCTACAATGAGCAGTTCTTC. Translation: CASSLGWGSYNEQFF.

The chain couples TRBV27 to TRBJ1-2; possibly TRBD1 for D (6 bases). Trimming cost V 8 bases and J 3 bases, with 16 bases left between them. Per germline, CDR1 MNHEY and CDR2 SMNVEV (reference sequence). The CDR3 covers 14 residues. CDR3 in DNA: TGTGCCAGCGGACCCGGGGGCGGTGACTATGGCTACACCTTC. It is translated as CASGPGGGDYGYTF.

V is TRBV2 and J is TRBJ2-5, with D perhaps matching TRBD1 (6 bases). The V end was cut by 2 bases, the J end by 5 bases, with 6 bases between. Germline V gives CDR1 SNHLY, CDR2 FYNNEI. The CDR3 runs to 12 residues. This CDR3 is CASSETGETQYF. The CDR3 nucleotides read TGTGCCAGCAGTGAAACAGGGGAGACCCAGTACTTC. Using reference TRBV2 and TRBJ2-5 for the parts outside the CDR3, the full variable domain is EPEVTQTPSHQVTQMGQEVILRCVPISNHLYFYWYRQILGQKVEFLVSFYNNEISEKSEIFDDQFSVERPDGSNFTLKIRSTKLEDSAMYFCASSETGETQYFGPGTRLLVL.

V and J are TRBV10-3 and TRBJ1-1; the D gene is possibly TRBD1 (6 bases). This CDR3 contains 16 residues. V lost 3 bases and J lost 0, with 14 bases in between. CDR1 is ENHRY, CDR2 SYGVKD, per germline. The CDR3 region has the DNA TGTGCCATCAGTGATATGAGGGGGGGGGTGAACACTGAAGCTTTCTTT. Translated, it gives CAISDMRGGVNTEAFF.

The chain uses TRBV6-2 or TRBV6-3 and TRBJ2-1; TRBD2 is a possible D gene (5 bases). This CDR3 is 15 amino acids long. V shed 6 bases and J shed 6 bases, with 18 bases lying between them. Germline CDR1 reads MNHEY; CDR2 reads SVGEGT. CDR3: CASSPFFGVGNEQFF. CDR3 DNA sequence: TGTGCCAGCAGCCCCTTCTTCGGGGTGGGCAATGAGCAGTTCTTC.

This clone was counted between two and nine times. This chain connects TRBV2 to TRBJ2-3, with 8 bases identical to TRBD1. V lost 4 bases, J lost 2 bases, and 5 bases stayed unmatched. Germline lookup yields CDR1 SNHLY and CDR2 FYNNEI. There are 15 residues in the CDR3. CDR3 region: CASSARQGITDTQYF. The CDR3 nucleotides are TGTGCCAGCAGTGCGCGACAGGGGATCACAGATACGCAGTATTTT.

This chain links TRBV21-1 with TRBJ1-3; the table's D gene call, TRBD1, was not cross checked with the DNA. TRBV21-1 constitutes a pseudogene. The length of the CDR3 is 16 residues. The CDR3 nucleotides read TGTGCCAGCATCCCCATGGGGCGAAGAACTGGAAACACCATATATTTT. It yields the protein CASIPMGRRTGNTIYF.

This chain joins TRBV7-2 and TRBJ1-2; TRBD1 matches 7 bases. The CDR3 consists of 14 residues. The germline gives CDR1 SGHTA, CDR2 FQGNSA. J was trimmed by 5 bases and V by 5 bases; bases with no gene match: 8. The CDR3 sequence: CASSRGTAFYGYTF. CDR3 sequence (DNA): TGTGCCAGCAGCCGCGGGACAGCTTTTTATGGCTACACCTTC.

The rearrangement links TRBV11-2 to TRBJ2-3; D is uncertain. Germline values: CDR1 SGHAT, CDR2 FQNNGV. There are 15 residues in the CDR3. Deletions cut 4 bases from V and 1 base from J, with 12 bases between. Here the CDR3 reads CASSYLSLRTDTQYF. CDR3 bases: TGTGCCAGCAGCTACTTATCCCTCCGCACAGATACGCAGTATTTT.

V and J are TRBV3-1 (or the pseudogene TRBV3-2) and TRBJ2-1; 8 bases align to TRBD2. Trimming at V came to 0 bases and at J to 4 bases, leaving 8 bases not matched to a gene. Germline loops: CDR1 LGHDT, CDR2 YNNKEL (reference sequence). The CDR3 has 17 amino acids. This chain's CDR3 is CASSQDVPLAEYNEQFF. CDR3 nucleotides: TGTGCCAGCAGCCAAGACGTTCCACTAGCGGAGTACAATGAGCAGTTCTTC.

Written as DNA, the CDR3 is TGCGCCAGCAGTTTTGACAGGGGGCAATCACCCCTCCACTTT. Encoded protein: CASSFDRGQSPLHF. This sequence joins TRBV5-1 and TRBJ1-6, with 10 bases that match TRBD1. The CDR3 is 14 amino acids. Germline V gene data show CDR1 as SGHRS and CDR2 as YFSETQ. The V and J ends lost 5 bases and 10 bases, in that order; junction bases with no gene match: 6.

The rearrangement uses TRBV7-6 and TRBJ2-7; no firm D call. Per the germline V gene, CDR1 is SGHVS and CDR2 is FNYEAQ. The ends were cut back, 3 bases at V and 6 bases at J, with 12 bases in the middle. The CDR3 runs to 13 residues. The CDR3 sequence: CASSFARLGEQYF. The CDR3 region has the DNA TGTGCCAGCAGCTTCGCTCGTTTGGGCGAGCAGTACTTC.

This chain joins TRBV6-5 and TRBJ1-1; tentatively, D is TRBD1 (6 bases). V lost 2 bases, J lost 11 bases, and 15 bases lay in between. This CDR3 spans 13 amino acids. CDR1 is MNHEY and CDR2 is SVGAGI in the germline V gene. The DNA for the CDR3 is TGTGCCAGCAGTTACCGGGACAAGGGGATCGCTTTCTTT. Translation: CASSYRDKGIAFF.